This T cell receptor (beta chain) was found in a study of shared clonotypes between healthy human individuals. Study background: With ages of 18 to 49, the donors were two women and a few men. The study used three CD4 naive, three CD4 memory, two CD8 naive and one CD8 memory plate per donor. Study-wide results and caveats: With a handful of donors compared, 5% to 5.5% of naive CD4 clonotypes were shared.

Concerning this clone: Its matching antigen is unknown.

Germline loops: CDR1 SNHLY, CDR2 FYNNEI. Between the trimmed V and J ends, which lost 6 bases and 2 bases, there was a span of 8 bases. The CDR3 is 13 amino acids. TCRdb's copy holds only in-frame clones and misses some; the assay was immunoSEQ multiplex PCR. Found here are about 380,000 clones, just over 95% of them singletons; the top ten hold 0.32%. The receptor comes from a man younger than 45 in good health. The sequenced material came from memory CD8+ T cells sorted from blood. The sample's subset: CD45RO+ cells pooled with CCR7-negative TemRA cells. This sequence joins TRBV2 and TRBJ2-1; D unresolved. In DNA form, the CDR3 reads TGTGCCAGCAGAACCTCGACCTACAATGAGCAGTTCTTC. Its protein is CASRTSTYNEQFF.